This T cell receptor beta chain derives from a study of multiple sclerosis patients with progressive multifocal leukoencephalopathy. Regarding time point: before natalizumab initiation. The repertoire was sequenced with immunoSEQ multiplex PCR; TCRdb's copy has only in-frame clones and lacks some. The table shows roughly 31,000 clones, with around nine tenths occurring only once. General study findings and limits: No common TRBV or TRBJ usage or pairing appeared at PML.

With regard to this clone: Its antigen remains unknown.

Sequences were obtained from PBMCs. This receptor was obtained from a human donor with multiple sclerosis.

CDR3 protein: CASRVAYEQYF. The CDR3 region has the DNA TGTGCCTCCAGGGTTGCCTACGAGCAGTACTTC. This sequence joins TRBV5-6 and TRBJ2-5; tentative D call: TRBD1 (5 bases). The DNA end is a closer match to TRBJ2-7, so the J assignment may be wrong. The germline gives CDR1 SGHDT, CDR2 YYEEEE. This CDR3 is built from 11 residues.